One sample yielded the 14 T cell receptor beta chains listed below, sequenced in a study of blood T cell repertoires in COVID-19. Here immunoSEQ multiplex PCR was the method, and the copy in TCRdb shows in-frame clones only, minus some. The sample yields 450,000 to 500,000 clones, approximately 83% seen once. The specimen was peripheral blood. The receptors were gathered from a human donor in a cohort sampled during active COVID-19.

The chain employs TRBV6-5 and TRBJ2-2; weak D call: TRBD1 (6 bases). The germline V gene has CDR1 MNHEY and CDR2 SVGAGI. The CDR3 consists of 14 residues. Trimming left V 4 bases short and J 6 bases short, with 12 bases between. CDR3 loop: CASSSNREAGELFF. For the CDR3, the DNA is TGTGCCAGCAGTTCTAACAGGGAAGCCGGGGAGCTGTTTTTT.

This chain joins TRBV18 and TRBJ1-5, with 12 bases aligning to TRBD1. The junction had 10 bases not matched to a gene; V was cut back by 3 bases and J by 4 bases. The germline gives CDR1 KGHSH, CDR2 LQKENI. The CDR3 spans 18 residues. The CDR3 protein is CASSPGGTGGARNQPQHF. CDR3 nucleotides: TGTGCCAGCTCACCCGGCGGGACAGGGGGCGCGCGAAATCAGCCCCAGCATTTT. The whole variable domain, remainder taken from reference TRBV18 and TRBJ1-5, is NAGVMQNPRHLVRRRGQEARLRCSPMKGHSHVYWYRQLPEEGLKFMVYLQKENIIDESGMPKERFSAEFPKEGPSILRIQQVVRGDSAAYFCASSPGGTGGARNQPQHFGDGTRLSIL.

The rearrangement links TRBV30 to TRBJ2-1, with TRBD2 matching over 7 bases. Germline V CDR1 and CDR2: GTSNPN, SVGIG (reference sequence). The CDR3 has 14 residues. V was pared by 3 bases and J by 5 bases, with 7 bases of the junction left unmatched. Written as DNA, the CDR3 is TGTGCCTGGAGAAGTGGGCTAGCGGACAATGAGCAGTTCTTC. Translating it yields CAWRSGLADNEQFF.

The J gene is TRBJ1-5, the V gene TRBV19; 10 positions agree with TRBD1. Losses at the gene ends were 5 bases for V and 5 bases for J; bases not matched to a gene: 6. The CDR3 has 15 residues. CDR1 is LNHDA, CDR2 SQIVND, per germline (reference sequence). The CDR3 DNA is TGTGCCAGTAGTTTGACAGGGGGCATTTATCAGCCCCAGCATTTT. As protein: CASSLTGGIYQPQHF.

The chain couples TRBV7-3 to TRBJ2-7; D may be TRBD1 (5 bases). The CDR3 runs 16 residues. The V end was cut by 1 base, the J end by 2 bases, with 15 bases between. The germline V gene encodes CDR1 SGHTA and CDR2 FQGTGA. CDR3 sequence reads: CASSLNQPGNTYEQYF. The CDR3 DNA sequence: TGTGCCAGCAGCTTAAATCAACCAGGGAACACCTACGAGCAGTACTTC.

The V gene is TRBV9, the J gene TRBJ2-1; no firm D call. CDR3 length: 13 residues. The germline V gene encodes CDR1 SGDLS and CDR2 YYNGEE. V was trimmed by 0 bases and J by 6 bases, leaving 7 bases between them. CDR3 region: CASSVGKRNEQFF. The CDR3 coding sequence is TGTGCCAGCAGCGTAGGAAAGCGCAATGAGCAGTTCTTC.

This clone came up many times. J is TRBJ2-2 and V is TRBV10-3; the match to TRBD2 covers 13 bases. J lost 3 bases, V lost 8 bases, and 9 bases had no gene match. Germline CDR1 reads ENHRY; CDR2 reads SYGVKD. The CDR3 loop spans 17 amino acids. The CDR3, as DNA: TGTGCCATCCGAGGACTAGCGGGAGCGGGAGACACCGGGGAGCTGTTTTTT. Translated: CAIRGLAGAGDTGELFF.

This chain's CDR3 is CASSLVIQGFTEAFF. The CDR3 DNA reads TGTGCCAGCAGCTTAGTAATCCAGGGCTTCACTGAAGCTTTCTTT. The rearrangement uses TRBV7-6 and TRBJ1-1; D is perhaps TRBD1 (5 bases). This CDR3 is 15 amino acids long. Trimming took off 1 base at V and 4 bases at J, with 13 bases between the two ends. Germline V lookup: CDR1 SGHVS, CDR2 FNYEAQ.

The chain uses TRBV5-8 and TRBJ2-1; 8 bases map to TRBD2. Germline V CDR1 and CDR2: SGHTS, YDEGEE. This CDR3 contains 15 residues. Unmatched junction bases numbered 3, after V lost 4 bases and J lost 0 bases. The CDR3 DNA is TGTGCCAGCAGCCGCGGGGGGAGCTCCTACAATGAGCAGTTCTTC. Translated, it gives CASSRGGSSYNEQFF.

The chain links TRBV5-1 to TRBJ1-1, with D unresolved. Trimming shortened V by 0 bases and J by 3 bases, and 12 bases separated the two germline ends. Germline V gene data show CDR1 as SGHRS and CDR2 as YFSETQ. The CDR3 is 15 residues long. In nucleotides, the CDR3 is TGCGCCAGCAGCTTGGCGGGGTTCGGAGACACTGAAGCTTTCTTT. As protein: CASSLAGFGDTEAFF. The complete variable domain, with remaining parts taken from reference TRBV5-1 and TRBJ1-1, reads KAGVTQTPRYLIKTRGQQVTLSCSPISGHRSVSWYQQTPGQGLQFLFEYFSETQRNKGNFPGRFSGRQFSNSRSEMNVSTLELGDSALYLCASSLAGFGDTEAFFGQGTRLTVV.

This chain joins TRBV18 and TRBJ1-1; 9 bases fit TRBD1. The CDR3 spans 18 residues. Germline CDR1 reads KGHSH; CDR2 reads LQKENI. V shed 4 bases, J shed 0 bases, and the junction held 12 bases outside the gene matches. The CDR3 loop is CASSRPGKQGAMNTEAFF. The CDR3 DNA sequence: TGTGCCAGCTCACGGCCGGGAAAACAGGGGGCGATGAACACTGAAGCTTTCTTT.

This chain uses TRBV27 with TRBJ2-2; TRBD1 matches at 10 bases. V was clipped by 4 bases and J by 5 bases; unmatched bases: 7. The germline CDR1 and CDR2 sequences are MNHEY and SMNVEV (reference sequence). CDR3 length equals 16 residues. The CDR3 protein is CASSSAGTGETGELFF. The CDR3 nucleotides read TGTGCCAGCAGTTCAGCCGGGACAGGGGAAACCGGGGAGCTGTTTTTT.

The chain joins TRBV10-3 to TRBJ1-4, with D possibly TRBD1 on 6 matching bases. V lost 0 bases, J lost 6 bases, and 11 bases lay in between. The CDR3 spans 15 residues. Germline CDR1 is ENHRY and CDR2 is SYGVKD. The CDR3 sequence: CAISESRGADEKLFF. Here the CDR3 DNA reads TGTGCCATCAGTGAGTCCAGGGGTGCGGATGAAAAACTGTTTTTT.

Comment on this clone: Other DNA sequences in the sample encode the same CDR3. The J gene is TRBJ1-1, the V gene TRBV3-1 (or the pseudogene TRBV3-2); D is perhaps TRBD1 (5 bases). V was cut by 3 bases and J by 2 bases, with 7 bases left in between. This CDR3 contains 13 residues. Germline V gene lookup returns CDR1 LGHDT and CDR2 YNNKEL (reference sequence). The CDR3 sequence is CASSQTVNTEAFF. CDR3 sequence (DNA): TGTGCCAGCAGCCAGACAGTTAACACTGAAGCTTTCTTT.